The 26 T cell receptor beta chains in this list originate from one sample, sequenced in a study of blood T cell repertoires in COVID-19. TCRdb's table, derived via immunoSEQ multiplex PCR, lists solely in-frame clones and lacks some. The sample lists 90,000 to 110,000 clones, 75% to 85% occurring once. The sequencing input was peripheral blood. These receptors all come from a woman of 80 years or more with active or convalescent COVID-19.

The chain couples TRBV7-3 to TRBJ2-2, with D perhaps matching TRBD1 (6 bases). This CDR3 is built from 15 residues. Germline V gene data show CDR1 as SGHTA and CDR2 as FQGTGA. The V and J ends lost 1 base and 7 bases respectively, with 13 bases between them. CDR3 region: CASSLSNQGYGELFF. CDR3 DNA sequence: TGTGCCAGCAGCTTAAGTAATCAGGGGTACGGGGAGCTGTTTTTT.

J is TRBJ1-1 and V is TRBV24-1, with TRBD1 identical over 7 bases. Germline CDR1 reads KGHDR; CDR2 reads SFDVKD. Losses at the gene ends were 10 bases for V and 4 bases for J; bases not matched to a gene: 11. The CDR3 has 14 residues. The CDR3 spells CATEGGHRSTEAFF. For the CDR3, the DNA is TGTGCCACTGAAGGGGGCCACCGGAGCACTGAAGCTTTCTTT.

This rearrangement joins TRBV27 to TRBJ2-1, with D possibly TRBD1 on 5 matching bases. V was clipped by 2 bases and J by 0 bases, with 5 bases between them. Germline V gene sequence: CDR1 MNHEY, CDR2 SMNVEV (reference sequence). The length of the CDR3 is 14 residues. CDR3 amino acids: CASSLQGSYNEQFF. CDR3 nucleotide sequence: TGTGCCAGCAGTTTACAGGGCTCCTACAATGAGCAGTTCTTC.

The gene calls are TRBV24-1 and TRBJ2-5; 7 bases map to TRBD1. Trimming took 3 bases from V and 5 from J; bases not matched to a gene: 5. The CDR3 length is 14 residues. From germline, CDR1 is KGHDR and CDR2 SFDVKD. CDR3 coding DNA: TGTGCCACCAGTGATGACAGGGTCCGGGAGACCCAGTACTTC. Amino acids: CATSDDRVRETQYF.

The gene calls are TRBV7-8 and TRBJ1-5, with a weak D call TRBD1 (6 bases). Between the trimmed V and J ends, which lost 4 bases and 0 bases, there was a span of 19 bases. CDR3 length: 18 residues. Germline CDR1 is SGHVS and CDR2 is FQNEAQ. DNA of the CDR3: TGTGCCAGCAGCTCCCCCCTTCGGGGGGCCGATAGCAATCAGCCCCAGCATTTT. Translation: CASSSPLRGADSNQPQHF.

This chain joins TRBV20-1 and TRBJ2-7, with D maybe TRBD2 (5 bases). Trimming removed 4 bases from V and 5 bases from J, with 9 bases in between. This CDR3 is built from 11 residues. Germline V CDR1 and CDR2: DFQATT, SNEGSKA (reference sequence). CDR3 coding DNA: TGCAGTGCTAAGAGCGGACACGAGCAGTACTTC. It specifies CSAKSGHEQYF.

The rearrangement uses TRBV5-1 and TRBJ1-3; D is unresolved. The germline CDR1 and CDR2 sequences are SGHRS and YFSETQ. The CDR3 runs to 14 residues. Trimming took off 4 bases at V and 0 bases at J, with 8 bases between the two ends. CDR3 bases: TGCGCCAGCAGCGCCAGCGTCTCTGGAAACACCATATATTTT. As protein: CASSASVSGNTIYF.

This chain's CDR3 is CASSEETGQGKETQYF. For the CDR3, the DNA is TGTGCCAGCAGCGAAGAGACAGGACAGGGAAAAGAGACCCAGTACTTC. This sequence joins TRBV21-1 and TRBJ2-5; TRBD1 is taken as the D call from the table, unchecked against the DNA. TRBV21-1 counts as a pseudogene. The CDR3 extends over 16 amino acids.

Of note for this clone: Other DNA sequences in the same sample also yield this CDR3. V gene TRBV7-9 combines with J gene TRBJ1-1, with a tentative D call TRBD1 (5 bases). Trimming pared 3 bases from V and 1 base from J, leaving 6 bases between. The CDR3 runs to 13 residues. Germline values: CDR1 SEHNR, CDR2 FQNEAQ (reference sequence). The CDR3 protein is CASSLQGNTEAFF. The DNA for the CDR3 is TGTGCCAGCAGCTTGCAGGGGAACACTGAAGCTTTCTTT.

The chain is built from TRBV5-6 and TRBJ1-1; TRBD1 might be the D (5 bases). This CDR3 is built from 14 residues. Deletions cut 4 bases from V and 5 bases from J, with 15 bases between. Per the germline V gene, CDR1 is SGHDT and CDR2 is YYEEEE. CDR3 in DNA: TGTGCCAGCAGCCTCCCCCTTAAGGGGACTGAAGCTTTCTTT. This codes for CASSLPLKGTEAFF.

The chain recombines TRBV28 with TRBJ1-1, with D possibly being TRBD1 (5 bases). Germline CDR1 MDHEN, CDR2 SYDVKM. This CDR3 region has 14 residues. The V gene lost 5 bases and the J gene lost 0 bases, with 10 bases spanning the gap. The CDR3 DNA sequence: TGTGCCAGCAGTAGGGGACTGGTGAACACTGAAGCTTTCTTT. Protein product: CASSRGLVNTEAFF.

This chain uses TRBV14 with TRBJ1-4; D gene ambiguous. V was shortened by 1 base and J by 8 bases, with 5 bases between the two germline ends. CDR1 is SGHDN, CDR2 FVKESK, per germline. This CDR3 region has 12 residues. CDR3 bases: TGTGCCAGCAGCCAAGTGAGGGAAAAACTGTTTTTT. Translation: CASSQVREKLFF.

The V call is TRBV6-6, the J call TRBJ2-2; D is perhaps TRBD1 (6 bases). V was cut by 6 bases and J by 4 bases, with 12 bases left in between. Germline assignment: CDR1 MNHNY and CDR2 SVGAGI (reference sequence). There are 14 residues in the CDR3. CDR3 sequence: CASSPQGGTGELFF. CDR3 nucleotide sequence: TGTGCCAGCAGCCCGCAAGGGGGCACCGGGGAGCTGTTTTTT.

J is TRBJ1-5 and V is TRBV18; maybe TRBD1 (6 bases). Germline V gene data show CDR1 as KGHSH and CDR2 as LQKENI. Trimming removed 5 bases from V and 0 bases from J, with 20 bases in between. The CDR3 spans 18 residues. CDR3 sequence reads: CASSSGSGGQSSNQPQHF. In DNA, the CDR3 is TGTGCCAGCTCATCGGGTAGTGGCGGACAGTCTAGCAATCAGCCCCAGCATTTT.

V and J are TRBV18 and TRBJ2-5; D uncertain. The length of the CDR3 is 15 residues. V dropped 6 bases and J dropped 2 bases, with 16 bases sitting between them. The germline V gene encodes CDR1 KGHSH and CDR2 LQKENI. CDR3 amino acids: CASSLAAHNQETQYF. The CDR3 nucleotides are TGTGCCAGCTCCCTTGCCGCACACAATCAAGAGACCCAGTACTTC.

The rearrangement joins TRBV19 to TRBJ2-1, with TRBD1 matching over 8 bases. Germline CDR1 is LNHDA and CDR2 is SQIVND (reference sequence). Germline trimming cut 1 base from V and 8 bases from J; bases unmatched to any gene: 4. This CDR3 spans 14 amino acids. Here the CDR3 reads CASSIAGQGYEQFF. DNA of the CDR3: TGTGCCAGTAGTATAGCTGGACAGGGATATGAGCAGTTCTTC.

The V gene is TRBV7-9, the J gene TRBJ2-1; 13 positions agree with TRBD2. V lost 5 bases to trimming and J lost 4 bases; unmatched junction nucleotides: 2. The CDR3 is made up of 15 amino acids. The V gene's germline CDR1 is SEHNR and CDR2 FQNEAQ (reference sequence). Written as DNA, the CDR3 is TGTGCCAGCAGCCCACTAGCGGGAGGGTACAATGAGCAGTTCTTC. Protein product: CASSPLAGGYNEQFF.

This clone was detected once. The chain uses TRBV3-1 (or the pseudogene TRBV3-2) and TRBJ2-1; weak D call: TRBD2 (5 bases). V was clipped by 4 bases and J by 0 bases, with 10 bases between them. This CDR3 is built from 15 residues. Germline lookup yields CDR1 LGHDT and CDR2 YNNKEL (reference sequence). In DNA form, the CDR3 reads TGTGCCAGCAGCCGGGGTGGGAGCTCCTACAATGAGCAGTTCTTC. It translates to CASSRGGSSYNEQFF.

The V gene is TRBV3-1 (or the pseudogene TRBV3-2), the J gene TRBJ2-4, with 14 positions matching TRBD2. The CDR3 totals 16 residues. Germline V gene sequence: CDR1 LGHDT, CDR2 YNNKEL (reference sequence). With V trimmed by 5 bases and J by 6 bases, 6 bases remained unmatched. The CDR3 here is CASSWRGTSGRNIQYF. The CDR3 DNA sequence: TGTGCCAGCAGCTGGCGTGGGACTAGCGGGAGAAACATTCAGTACTTC.

This clone was recorded only once. The rearrangement joins TRBV7-3 to TRBJ2-7, with D possibly being TRBD2 (6 bases). Trimming removed 4 bases at V and 7 bases at J, with 17 bases between. This CDR3 has 14 amino acids. Germline CDR1 SGHTA, CDR2 FQGTGA. The CDR3 sequence: CASSSPGLALEQYF. In DNA, the CDR3 is TGTGCCAGCAGCTCCCCGGGACTTGCGTTGGAGCAGTACTTC.

V and J are TRBV3-1 (or the pseudogene TRBV3-2) and TRBJ2-4; 8 bases are a match to TRBD2. The CDR3 contains 13 residues. CDR1 is LGHDT and CDR2 is YNNKEL in the germline V gene (reference sequence). V lost 3 bases to trimming and J lost 7 bases; unmatched junction nucleotides: 2. DNA of the CDR3: TGTGCCAGCAGCCAGTCGGGAGGGAACATTCAGTACTTC. Protein: CASSQSGGNIQYF.

In DNA form, the CDR3 reads TGTGCCAGCAGTTTCTCTAACTATGGCTACACCTTC. This translates into CASSFSNYGYTF. The chain joins TRBV28 to TRBJ1-2, with no clear D. Trimming left V 3 bases short and J 0 bases short, with 2 bases between. CDR1 and CDR2 from the germline V gene are MDHEN and SYDVKM. The CDR3 spans 12 residues.

The V gene is TRBV6-5, the J gene TRBJ2-2; 12 bases are shared with TRBD2. V lost 9 bases to trimming and J lost 5 bases; unmatched junction nucleotides: 7. This CDR3 spans 15 amino acids. Per germline, CDR1 MNHEY and CDR2 SVGAGI. The CDR3 sequence is CASLTSGRRTGELFF. CDR3 DNA sequence: TGTGCCAGTTTAACTAGCGGGAGGAGAACCGGGGAGCTGTTTTTT.

This clone has a handful of counts. The chain couples TRBV28 to TRBJ1-1; 7 nucleotides match TRBD1. Germline CDR1 MDHEN, CDR2 SYDVKM. With V trimmed by 4 bases and J by 5 bases, 13 bases remained unmatched. The CDR3 has 16 amino acids. CDR3 residues: CASSSPSTGMGTEAFF. The CDR3 DNA follows: TGTGCCAGCAGTTCTCCTTCGACAGGGATGGGAACTGAAGCTTTCTTT.

This clone was found once. This chain connects TRBV10-3 to TRBJ1-5, with D possibly being TRBD1 (6 bases). Trimming took 0 bases from V and 4 from J, leaving 16 bases between them. Germline-derived CDR1 and CDR2 are ENHRY and SYGVKD. The CDR3 sequence is 17 residues long. The CDR3 protein is CAISESSTGRGNQPQHF. CDR3 coding DNA: TGTGCCATCAGTGAGTCGAGTACAGGGAGGGGTAATCAGCCCCAGCATTTT.

V is TRBV7-2 and J is TRBJ2-2, with 7 positions matching TRBD2. Germline values: CDR1 SGHTA, CDR2 FQGNSA. The CDR3 loop spans 17 amino acids. The V segment lost 1 base and the J segment 4 bases; nucleotides outside the gene matches: 9. The CDR3 here is CASSLDGAGRPTGELFF. The CDR3 DNA sequence: TGTGCCAGCAGCTTAGATGGAGCGGGAAGACCCACCGGGGAGCTGTTTTTT.